Here is one TCR beta chain with its context. Its specificity is not known. Repertoires were generated with immunoSEQ multiplex PCR, while TCRdb's copy carries only in-frame clones and drops some. The sample contains 2 million to 3 million clones, over 85% of which appear only once. This entry is derived from a study of shared clonotypes between healthy human individuals. The study, taken as a whole, reports: Clonotypes which were not shared had lower generation probabilities than clonotypes that all four donors shared.

Germline V gene sequence: CDR1 KGHSH, CDR2 LQKENI. With 3 bases clipped from V and 8 bases from J, the junction kept 6 bases outside the gene matches. The CDR3 extends over 13 amino acids. The authors divided CD4+ cells into CD45RA+ naive and CD45RA-negative memory subsets. The sequence derives from a man between 18 and 35 years old in good health. This sequence joins TRBV18 and TRBJ1-2; 7 bases fit TRBD1. The sample consisted of naive CD4+ T cells sorted from blood. Subset indicated: CD45RA+ positively selected. The DNA for the CDR3 is TGTGCCAGCTCACCTGGGACAGCGTTGGGCTACACCTTC. Its translation is CASSPGTALGYTF.